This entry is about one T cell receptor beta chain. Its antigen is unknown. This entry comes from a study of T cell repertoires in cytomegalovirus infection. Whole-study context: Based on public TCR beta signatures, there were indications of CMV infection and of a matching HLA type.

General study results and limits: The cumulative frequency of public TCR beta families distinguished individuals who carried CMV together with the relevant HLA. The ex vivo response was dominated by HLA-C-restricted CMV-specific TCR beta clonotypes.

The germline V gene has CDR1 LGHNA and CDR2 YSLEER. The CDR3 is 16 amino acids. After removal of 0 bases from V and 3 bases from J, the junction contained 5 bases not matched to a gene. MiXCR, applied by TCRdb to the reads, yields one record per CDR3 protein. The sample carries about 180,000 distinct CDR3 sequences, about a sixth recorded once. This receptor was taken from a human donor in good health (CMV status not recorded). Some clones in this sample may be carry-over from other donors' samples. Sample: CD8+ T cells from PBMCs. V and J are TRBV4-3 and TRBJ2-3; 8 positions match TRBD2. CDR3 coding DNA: TGCGCCAGCAGCCAAGATCCCCGGGGGGGGACAGATACGCAGTATTTT. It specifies CASSQDPRGGTDTQYF.